This is a list of T cell receptor beta chains from one sample in a study of early T cells in non-severe SARS-CoV-2 infection. TCRdb itself ran the 5' RACE reads through MiXCR, one entry per CDR3 protein. The table shows about 83,000 distinct CDR3 sequences, with over 9.5% occurring only once. The specimen comprised whole blood, sampled at baseline. Receptor source: an adult who was a healthcare worker with PCR-confirmed SARS-CoV-2 infection or an uninfected control (not recorded which). Both conserved end residues are part of each CDR3. A D gene is named only where the DNA matches it firmly. Rows may omit the clone size; those that give it use once, few, many or a size class.

>TRBV27|many|TRBJ2-3|NA
CASATRRLNTQYF
TGTGCCAGCGCTACCCGGAGGTTAAATACGCAGTATTTT
>TRBV28|NA|TRBJ2-2|NA
CASSPAGTSTGELFF
TGTGCCAGCAGTCCCGCCGGGACCTCGACCGGGGAGCTGTTTTTT
>TRBV5-4|many|TRBJ2-2|NA
CASSPEPWGGTGELFF
TGTGCCAGCAGCCCTGAGCCCTGGGGAGGCACCGGGGAGCTGTTTTTT
>TRBV12-3/TRBV12-4|many|TRBJ1-1|NA
CASSLIRAGTEAFF
TGTGCCAGCAGTCTTATCCGGGCCGGCACTGAAGCTTTCTTT
>TRBV3-1|NA|TRBJ1-2|TRBD1
CASSPRTGGYGYTF
TGTGCCAGCAGCCCTCGGACAGGCGGCTATGGCTACACCTTC
>TRBV5-5|few|TRBJ1-5|NA
CASSLGQGQQWPQHF
TGTGCCAGCAGCTTGGGGCAGGGCCAGCAATGGCCCCAGCATTTT
>TRBV6-1|few|TRBJ1-2|NA
CASSEAEKYYGYTF
TGTGCCAGCAGTGAAGCAGAGAAATACTATGGCTACACCTTC
>TRBV12-3/TRBV12-4|few|TRBJ2-3|TRBD2
CASSHYILAGVTDTQYF
TGTGCCAGCAGTCATTACATACTAGCGGGAGTCACAGATACGCAGTATTTT
>TRBV4-1|NA|TRBJ2-7|TRBD2
CASSQLAGAGYEQYF
TGCGCCAGCAGCCAACTAGCGGGAGCGGGCTACGAGCAGTACTTC
>TRBV28|few|TRBJ1-5|NA
CASSLSQGLHQPQHF
TGTGCCAGCAGTTTAAGCCAGGGACTTCATCAGCCCCAGCATTTT
>TRBV7-3|NA|TRBJ2-5|TRBD2
CASSLGGLAETQYF
TGTGCCAGCAGCTTAGGGGGACTAGCGGAGACCCAGTACTTC
>TRBV21-1|many|TRBJ2-2|NA
CASSIRRSRTPGSCFF
NA
>TRBV30|NA|TRBJ1-6|NA
CAWSPSSSPLHF
TGTGCCTGGAGTCCCTCGTCGTCACCCCTCCACTTT
>TRBV7-9|few|TRBJ2-3|NA
CASSFSQGDTQYF
TGTGCCAGCAGCTTTTCACAGGGAGATACGCAGTATTTT
>TRBV10-2|many|TRBJ1-2|NA
CASREGYYGYTF
TGCGCCAGCAGGGAGGGTTACTATGGCTACACCTTC
>TRBV24-1|NA|TRBJ2-2|NA
CATSDYRAGNTGELFF
TGTGCCACCAGTGATTACAGGGCGGGGAACACCGGGGAGCTGTTTTTT
>TRBV28|NA|TRBJ2-5|TRBD2
CASTLGLVGLGETQYF
TGTGCCAGCACTCTTGGACTAGTAGGGCTTGGAGAGACCCAGTACTTC
>TRBV7-2|once|TRBJ2-3|NA
CASSRRDSTDTQYF
TGTGCCAGCAGCCGCCGGGACAGCACAGATACGCAGTATTTT
>TRBV20-1|NA|TRBJ2-5|NA
CSARAGTRLAETQYF
TGCAGTGCTAGAGCCGGGACTCGCCTTGCGGAGACCCAGTACTTC
>TRBV10-3|few|TRBJ2-6|NA
CATQDWTGANVLTF
TGTGCCACCCAAGACTGGACTGGGGCCAACGTCCTGACTTTC
>TRBV6-1|NA|TRBJ1-1|NA
CASRPGDGFAFF
TGTGCCAGCAGACCGGGGGACGGGTTCGCTTTCTTT
>TRBV7-9|NA|TRBJ2-7|NA
CASSLSGTPRDEQYF
TGTGCCAGCAGCCTTAGCGGTACCCCTCGGGACGAGCAGTACTTC
>TRBV6-4|NA|TRBJ2-1|TRBD2
CASSPSGTSGANEQFF
TGTGCCAGCAGCCCGTCCGGGACTAGCGGGGCCAATGAGCAGTTCTTC
>TRBV19|few|TRBJ2-1|TRBD2
CASSRTSGRPRWFF
TGTGCCAGTAGTAGAACTAGCGGGAGGCCCCGGTGGTTCTTC
>TRBV5-4|many|TRBJ2-5|TRBD2
CASSLVAGGPRATQYF
TGTGCCAGCAGCTTGGTAGCGGGAGGACCAAGAGCGACCCAGTACTTC
>TRBV19|NA|TRBJ1-5|NA
CASILSQGNQPQHF
TGTGCCAGTATTTTATCTCAGGGCAATCAGCCCCAGCATTTT
>TRBV28|NA|TRBJ2-1|TRBD1
CASRLLGQGDEQFF
TGTGCCAGCAGACTACTGGGACAGGGGGATGAGCAGTTCTTC
>TRBV7-2|NA|TRBJ2-3|TRBD2
CASSSGLAGPRTDTQYF
TGTGCCAGCAGCTCAGGACTAGCGGGCCCCCGCACAGATACGCAGTATTTT
>TRBV28|NA|TRBJ1-5|TRBD1
CASTRGDRGNQPQHF
TGTGCCAGCACCCGCGGGGACAGGGGAAATCAGCCCCAGCATTTT
>TRBV19|NA|TRBJ1-2|NA
CASSIGKINYGYTF
TGTGCCAGTAGTATTGGCAAGATTAACTATGGCTACACCTTC
>TRBV28|NA|TRBJ2-7|TRBD2
CPSSLIAGEVEQYF
TGTCCCAGCAGTTTGATAGCGGGAGAGGTCGAGCAGTACTTC
>TRBV27|many|TRBJ2-1|TRBD2
CASSLSGAGYNEQFF
TGTGCCAGCAGTCTGTCGGGAGCGGGGTACAATGAGCAGTTCTTC
>TRBV19|few|TRBJ2-1|NA
CASSIWGPTNNEQFF
TGTGCCAGTAGTATCTGGGGCCCAACTAATAATGAGCAGTTCTTC
>TRBV5-1|NA|TRBJ1-6|NA
CASSLSDRRNSPLHF
TGCGCCAGCAGCTTGTCTGACAGGAGGAATTCACCCCTCCACTTT
>TRBV7-3|NA|TRBJ2-3|NA
CASSPGGSATDTQYF
TGTGCCAGCAGCCCCGGAGGTAGCGCCACAGATACGCAGTATTTT
>TRBV20-1|few|TRBJ2-7|NA
CSAYSLGAYEQYF
TGCAGTGCTTACTCCCTAGGGGCTTACGAGCAGTACTTC
>TRBV27|few|TRBJ2-1|NA
CASSRTRNNEQFF
TGTGCCAGCAGTCGCACCAGGAACAATGAGCAGTTCTTC
>TRBV19|many|TRBJ2-2|TRBD1
CASSNGQVNTGELFF
TGTGCCAGTAGTAACGGACAGGTGAACACCGGGGAGCTGTTTTTT
>TRBV27|many|TRBJ1-5|TRBD1
CASSSIGQAFNQPQHF
TGTGCCAGCAGTTCGATTGGACAGGCCTTCAATCAGCCCCAGCATTTT